The 11 T cell receptor beta chains below come from one sample, sequenced in a study of blood T cell repertoires in COVID-19. The method was immunoSEQ multiplex PCR; TCRdb's version includes in-frame clones alone and lacks a portion of them. The sample carries over 200,000 clones, approximately 84% recorded once. Source material: peripheral blood. The receptors were sampled from a man aged 50 or older with COVID-19, enrolled during active disease.

The chain recombines TRBV4-1 with TRBJ1-2, with TRBD1 as a possible D gene (5 bases). CDR3 length: 13 residues. Per germline, CDR1 MGHRA and CDR2 YSYEKL. Between the trimmed V and J ends, which lost 0 bases and 5 bases, there was a span of 7 bases. DNA for the CDR3: TGCGCCAGCAGCCAAGATCAGGGATATGGCTACACCTTC. Amino acid sequence: CASSQDQGYGYTF.

The CDR3 region has the DNA TGCGCCAGCAGTGAGTCGGGAGGAAGTATTGAAAAACTGTTTTTT. This gives the protein CASSESGGSIEKLFF. This sequence joins TRBV10-2 and TRBJ1-4; D gene uncertain. The CDR3 is made up of 15 amino acids. Trimming took 0 bases from V and 7 from J, leaving 12 bases between them. The V gene's germline CDR1 is WSHSY and CDR2 SAAADI.

The gene calls are TRBV6-5 and TRBJ2-7, with 10 positions matching TRBD2. Trimming cost V 5 bases and J 2 bases; bases outside gene matches: 3. CDR3 length: 14 amino acids. Germline CDR1 MNHEY, CDR2 SVGAGI. The CDR3 DNA reads as TGTGCCAGCAGTAGCACTAGCGGGGCCTACGAGCAGTACTTC. Translated, it gives CASSSTSGAYEQYF.

The J gene is TRBJ1-2, the V gene TRBV11-2; D might be TRBD1 (5 bases). This CDR3 is 16 amino acids long. Deletions cut 5 bases from V and 8 bases from J, with 24 bases between. Per the germline V gene, CDR1 is SGHAT and CDR2 is FQNNGV. CDR3 in DNA: TGTGCCAGCAGCCCCGTTCTTTATAGGGGCCTCTACGGCTACACCTTC. Translation gives CASSPVLYRGLYGYTF.

The rearrangement links TRBV6-5 to TRBJ2-5, with TRBD2 as a possible D gene (6 bases). V was cut by 5 bases and J by 3 bases, with 16 bases left in between. CDR1 is MNHEY, CDR2 SVGAGI, per germline. The CDR3 totals 15 residues. CDR3 residues: CASSTAGAGKETQYF. DNA of the CDR3: TGTGCCAGCAGTACTGCCGGCGCGGGGAAAGAGACCCAGTACTTC.

This sequence joins TRBV7-6 and TRBJ1-2; perhaps TRBD1 as D (5 bases). CDR3 length: 16 amino acids. Germline V CDR1 and CDR2: SGHVS, FNYEAQ. Trimming took 5 bases from V and 3 from J, leaving 19 bases between them. The DNA of the CDR3 is TGTGCCAGCAGCCCTGGCGGGGCGCCATTGGACTATGGCTACACCTTC. It yields the protein CASSPGGAPLDYGYTF.

In DNA form, the CDR3 reads TGCGCCAGCAGCTTGCAGGGAAGGGGCGAAAATGAAAAACTGTTTTTT. It encodes CASSLQGRGENEKLFF. This sequence joins TRBV5-1 and TRBJ1-4, with D perhaps TRBD1 (5 bases). V lost 1 base and J 5 bases, leaving 15 bases between the germline ends. The CDR3 runs 16 residues. The germline gives CDR1 SGHRS, CDR2 YFSETQ.

This sequence joins TRBV10-1 and TRBJ2-2; D perhaps matches TRBD1 (5 bases). V lost 4 bases and J 6 bases, leaving 9 bases between the germline ends. CDR1 is WNHNN, CDR2 SYGVQD, per germline (reference sequence). The CDR3 runs 13 residues. The CDR3 bases are TGCGCCAGCAGTGGACAGTATCCCGGGGAGCTGTTTTTT. It yields the protein CASSGQYPGELFF.

CDR3 coding DNA: TGTGCCAGCAGCCCCCGTGCGGGGGGCCTCTATGGCTACACCTTC. This translates into CASSPRAGGLYGYTF. The J gene is TRBJ1-2, the V gene TRBV14; a weak D match, TRBD1 (6 bases). With 4 bases removed from V and 4 bases from J, the gap between germline ends came to 16 bases. The CDR3 loop spans 15 amino acids. The germline V gene has CDR1 SGHDN and CDR2 FVKESK.

The CDR3 DNA follows: TGTGCCATCAGTGTAACAAAAGTCTCAGGGGGCGATCAGCCCCAGCATTTT. Its protein is CAISVTKVSGGDQPQHF. The V gene is TRBV10-3, the J gene TRBJ1-5, with TRBD1 matching 8 bases. Germline V gene lookup returns CDR1 ENHRY and CDR2 SYGVKD. V shed 4 bases and J 5 bases; nucleotides not matched to a gene: 13. The CDR3 spans 17 residues.

The genes are TRBV30 and TRBJ1-6, with TRBD1 as a possible D gene (5 bases). This CDR3 comprises 14 residues. In germline, CDR1 is GTSNPN, CDR2 SVGIG (reference sequence). V was pared by 3 bases and J by 9 bases, with 15 bases between. The chain's CDR3 is CAWRTTGQGSPLHF. The CDR3 DNA follows: TGTGCCTGGAGGACCACAGGACAAGGTTCACCCCTCCACTTT.